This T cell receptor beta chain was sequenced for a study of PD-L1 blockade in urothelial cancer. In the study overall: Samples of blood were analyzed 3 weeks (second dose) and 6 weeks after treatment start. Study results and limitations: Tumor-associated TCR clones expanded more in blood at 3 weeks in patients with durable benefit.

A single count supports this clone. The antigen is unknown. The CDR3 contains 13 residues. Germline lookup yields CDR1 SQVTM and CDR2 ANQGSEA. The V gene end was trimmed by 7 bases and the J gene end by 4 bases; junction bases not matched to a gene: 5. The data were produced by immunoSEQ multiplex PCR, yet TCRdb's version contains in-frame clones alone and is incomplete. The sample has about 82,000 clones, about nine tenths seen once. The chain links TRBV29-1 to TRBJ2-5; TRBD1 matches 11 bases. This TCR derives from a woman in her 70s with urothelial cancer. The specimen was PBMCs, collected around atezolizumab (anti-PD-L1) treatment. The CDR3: CSAWTGGVETQYF. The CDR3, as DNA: TGCAGCGCCTGGACAGGGGGCGTAGAGACCCAGTACTTC.